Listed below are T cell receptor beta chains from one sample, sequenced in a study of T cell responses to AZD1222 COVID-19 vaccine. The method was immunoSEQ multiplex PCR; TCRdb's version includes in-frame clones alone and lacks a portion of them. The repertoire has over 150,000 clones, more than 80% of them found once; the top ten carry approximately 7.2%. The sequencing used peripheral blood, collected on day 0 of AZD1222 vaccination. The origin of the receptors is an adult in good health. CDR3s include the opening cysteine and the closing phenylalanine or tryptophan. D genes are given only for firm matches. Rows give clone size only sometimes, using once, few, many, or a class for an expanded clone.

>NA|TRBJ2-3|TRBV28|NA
CASSLMYGTSLNTQYF
TGTGCCAGCAGCCTGATGTATGGGACTTCATTAAATACGCAGTATTTT
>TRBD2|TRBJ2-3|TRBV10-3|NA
CATSGPDTQYF
TGTGCCACTAGCGGGCCAGATACGCAGTATTTT
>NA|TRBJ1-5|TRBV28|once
CASSPLLLGGVRGDQPQHF
TGTGCCAGCAGCCCGCTCCTTTTGGGGGGCGTAAGAGGAGATCAGCCCCAGCATTTT
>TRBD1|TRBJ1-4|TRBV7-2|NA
CASSLGTGGYEKLFF
TGTGCCAGCAGCTTAGGTACAGGGGGGTATGAAAAACTGTTTTTT
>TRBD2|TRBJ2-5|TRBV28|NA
CASSLNSGGAGETQYF
TGTGCCAGCAGTTTGAATAGCGGGGGGGCCGGGGAGACCCAGTACTTC
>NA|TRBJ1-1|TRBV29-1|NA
CSVVIGTAEAFF
TGCAGCGTTGTAATAGGAACGGCTGAAGCTTTCTTT
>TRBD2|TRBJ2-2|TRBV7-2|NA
CASSPQRGVTGELFF
TGTGCCAGCAGCCCGCAGCGGGGGGTCACCGGGGAGCTGTTTTTT
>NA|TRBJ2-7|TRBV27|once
CASSPQGTYEQYF
TGTGCCAGCAGCCCACAGGGTACCTACGAGCAGTACTTC
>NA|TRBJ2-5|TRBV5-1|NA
CASSLVGETQYF
TGCGCCAGCAGCTTGGTGGGGGAGACCCAGTACTTC
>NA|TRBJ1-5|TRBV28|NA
CASSSGQSNQPQHF
TGTGCCAGCAGTTCCGGACAGAGCAATCAGCCCCAGCATTTT
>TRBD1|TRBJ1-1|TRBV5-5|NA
CASSSGQATTEAFF
TGTGCCAGCAGCTCCGGACAGGCGACCACTGAAGCTTTCTTT
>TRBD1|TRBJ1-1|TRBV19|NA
CASSILGTGSTEAFF
TGTGCCAGTAGTATATTAGGGACAGGGAGTACTGAAGCTTTCTTT
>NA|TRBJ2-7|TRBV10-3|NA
CAISGIGSPYEQYF
TGTGCCATCAGTGGTATCGGGTCTCCCTACGAGCAGTACTTC
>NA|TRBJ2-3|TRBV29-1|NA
CSAGGGTDTQYF
TGCAGCGCTGGGGGCGGCACAGATACGCAGTATTTT
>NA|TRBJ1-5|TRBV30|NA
CAWTSGGLNLRQPQHF
TGTGCCTGGACCTCCGGGGGGTTAAACCTCCGACAGCCCCAGCATTTT
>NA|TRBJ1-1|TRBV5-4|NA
CASIVQGNTEAFF
TGTGCCAGCATCGTACAGGGGAACACTGAAGCTTTCTTT
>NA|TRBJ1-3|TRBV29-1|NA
CGSRLPSGNTIYF
TGCGGGTCTAGGCTCCCCTCTGGAAACACCATATATTTT
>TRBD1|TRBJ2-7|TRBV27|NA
CASALGQSTYEQYF
TGTGCCAGTGCCTTGGGACAGTCTACCTACGAGCAGTACTTC
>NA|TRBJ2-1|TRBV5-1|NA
CASRGPGPHSNEQFF
TGCGCCAGCCGCGGCCCGGGACCCCATTCCAATGAGCAGTTCTTC
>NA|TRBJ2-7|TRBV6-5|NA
CASSYSTSRQVSVQYF
TGTGCCAGCAGTTACTCGACCTCCCGACAGGTATCTGTGCAGTACTTC
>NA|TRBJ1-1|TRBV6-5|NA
CASSYSGMNTEAFF
TGTGCCAGCAGTTACTCGGGAATGAACACTGAAGCTTTCTTT
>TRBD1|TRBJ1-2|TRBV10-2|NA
CASSESVRRSDRGIYGYTF
TGCGCCAGCAGTGAGTCGGTTCGACGGTCGGACAGGGGGATCTATGGCTACACCTTC
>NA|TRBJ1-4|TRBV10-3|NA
CAISDRTATNEKLFF
TGTGCCATCAGTGACCGGACTGCTACTAATGAAAAACTGTTTTTT
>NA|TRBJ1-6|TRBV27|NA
CASKFSSSYNSPLHF
TGTGCCAGCAAGTTTTCCAGCTCCTATAATTCACCCCTCCACTTT
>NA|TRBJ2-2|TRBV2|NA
CASSEFGGQATGELFF
TGTGCCAGCAGTGAATTCGGCGGGCAGGCCACCGGGGAGCTGTTTTTT
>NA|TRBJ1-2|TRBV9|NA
CASSVAVGKRGGYTF
TGTGCCAGCAGCGTAGCGGTAGGGAAGAGGGGCGGCTACACCTTC
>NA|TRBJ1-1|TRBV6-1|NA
CASSEVGGGHTEAFF
TGTGCCAGCAGTGAAGTTGGAGGGGGGCACACTGAAGCTTTCTTT
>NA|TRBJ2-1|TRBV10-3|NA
CAITESSYNEQFF
TGTGCCATCACAGAGAGCTCCTACAATGAGCAGTTCTTC
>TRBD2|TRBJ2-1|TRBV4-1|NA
CASSQSERGGIYNEQFF
TGCGCCAGCAGCCAGAGTGAGCGGGGGGGCATCTACAATGAGCAGTTCTTC
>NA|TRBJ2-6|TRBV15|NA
CAASSGANVLTF
TGTGCCGCCTCCTCTGGGGCCAACGTCCTGACTTTC
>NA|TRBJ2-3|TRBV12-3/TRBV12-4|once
CASSPPGIGTQYF
TGTGCCAGCAGCCCTCCAGGGATAGGTACGCAGTATTTT
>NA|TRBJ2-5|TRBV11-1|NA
CASSLNPPQETQYF
TGTGCCAGCAGCTTGAACCCCCCACAAGAGACCCAGTACTTC
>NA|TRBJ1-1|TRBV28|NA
CASSLPFMNTEAFF
TGTGCCAGCAGTTTACCCTTCATGAACACTGAAGCTTTCTTT
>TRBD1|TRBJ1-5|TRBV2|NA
CASSRTGPRAQPQHF
TGTGCCAGCAGCAGGACAGGTCCAAGGGCCCAGCCCCAGCATTTT
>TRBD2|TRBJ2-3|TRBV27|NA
CASSLTGGARDTQYF
TGTGCCAGCAGTTTAACCGGGGGGGCAAGGGATACGCAGTATTTT
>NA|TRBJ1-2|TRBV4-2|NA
CASSQDGADHGYTF
TGTGCCAGCAGCCAAGATGGAGCAGACCATGGCTACACCTTC
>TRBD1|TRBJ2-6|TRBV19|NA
CASSRGGLSSGANVLTF
TGTGCCAGTAGTCGAGGGGGCCTTAGCTCTGGGGCCAACGTCCTGACTTTC
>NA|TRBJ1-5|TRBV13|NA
CASSFVNQPQHF
TGTGCCAGCAGCTTTGTTAATCAGCCCCAGCATTTT
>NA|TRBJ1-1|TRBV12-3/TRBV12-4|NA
CASSFSVTEAFF
TGTGCCAGCAGTTTCTCGGTCACTGAAGCTTTCTTT
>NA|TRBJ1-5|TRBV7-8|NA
CASSETGVLGQPQHF
TGTGCCAGCAGCGAAACGGGGGTCCTTGGTCAGCCCCAGCATTTT
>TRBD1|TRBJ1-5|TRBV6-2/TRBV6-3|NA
CASSYYRDSGNQPQHF
TGTGCCAGCAGTTACTATCGGGACAGCGGCAATCAGCCCCAGCATTTT
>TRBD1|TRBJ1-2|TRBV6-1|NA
CASSERDRGHGYTF
TGTGCCAGCAGTGAACGGGACAGGGGGCATGGCTACACCTTC
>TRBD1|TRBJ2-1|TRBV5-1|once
CASSWWDRDYNEQFF
TGCGCCAGCAGCTGGTGGGACAGGGACTACAATGAGCAGTTCTTC
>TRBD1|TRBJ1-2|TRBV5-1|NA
CASSLGQGVSYTF
TGCGCCAGCAGCTTAGGACAGGGGGTTAGCTACACCTTC
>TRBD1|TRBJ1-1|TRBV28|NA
CASSSTGGSTEAFF
TGTGCCAGCAGTTCAACAGGGGGGAGCACTGAAGCTTTCTTT
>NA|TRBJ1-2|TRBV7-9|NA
CASSPSGDLGYTF
TGTGCCAGCAGTCCCTCAGGGGACTTGGGCTACACCTTC
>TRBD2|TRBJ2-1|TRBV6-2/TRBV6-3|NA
CASSYALAGGRRDEQFF
TGTGCCAGCAGTTACGCTCTAGCGGGGGGGCGTCGCGATGAGCAGTTCTTC